This T cell receptor beta chain was sequenced in a study of T cell responses to AZD1222 COVID-19 vaccine. General study points: A mostly white British donor set with more females was recruited, and clonal diversity was possibly underestimated.

The CDR3 length is 14 residues. V was shortened by 3 bases and J by 1 base, with 7 bases between the two germline ends. Germline V gene data show CDR1 as SGDLS and CDR2 as YYNGEE. As to this clone: Antigen: not known.

Sequencing used immunoSEQ multiplex PCR; TCRdb keeps in-frame clones, though not all of them. The sample records 100,000 to 150,000 clones, 88% being singletons. The source material was peripheral blood, sampled on day 0 of AZD1222 vaccination. The sequence derives from an adult in good health. The chain recombines TRBV9 with TRBJ1-4; possibly TRBD1 for D (5 bases). The CDR3 sequence: CASSAGVTNEKLFF. CDR3 sequence (DNA): TGTGCCAGCAGCGCGGGGGTAACTAATGAAAAACTGTTTTTT.